The entry that follows covers one TCR beta chain sequence. V lost 5 bases and J lost 5, with 16 bases in between. The CDR3 extends over 14 amino acids. The V gene's germline CDR1 is SGHDT and CDR2 YYEEEE. The sample is drawn from a study of shared clonotypes between healthy human individuals. Background on the study: Plates per donor: three CD4 naive, three CD4 memory, two CD8 naive, one CD8 memory.

Assay used: immunoSEQ multiplex PCR; TCRdb lists only in-frame clones, some missing. The sample consists of approximately 2,000,000 clones, less than 95% of them appearing once. The chain joins TRBV5-6 to TRBJ2-5; D assignment may be TRBD1 or TRBD2 (5 bases each). This sequence was found in a man younger than 35 in good health. Some clones in this sample may be carry-over from other donors' samples. The sample comprised naive CD4+ T cells from PBMCs. Stated subset: CD45RA+ positively selected. The CDR3 DNA reads as TGTGCCAGCAGACGGGGCCCGGGCCGGGAGACCCAGTACTTC. Protein sequence: CASRRGPGRETQYF.